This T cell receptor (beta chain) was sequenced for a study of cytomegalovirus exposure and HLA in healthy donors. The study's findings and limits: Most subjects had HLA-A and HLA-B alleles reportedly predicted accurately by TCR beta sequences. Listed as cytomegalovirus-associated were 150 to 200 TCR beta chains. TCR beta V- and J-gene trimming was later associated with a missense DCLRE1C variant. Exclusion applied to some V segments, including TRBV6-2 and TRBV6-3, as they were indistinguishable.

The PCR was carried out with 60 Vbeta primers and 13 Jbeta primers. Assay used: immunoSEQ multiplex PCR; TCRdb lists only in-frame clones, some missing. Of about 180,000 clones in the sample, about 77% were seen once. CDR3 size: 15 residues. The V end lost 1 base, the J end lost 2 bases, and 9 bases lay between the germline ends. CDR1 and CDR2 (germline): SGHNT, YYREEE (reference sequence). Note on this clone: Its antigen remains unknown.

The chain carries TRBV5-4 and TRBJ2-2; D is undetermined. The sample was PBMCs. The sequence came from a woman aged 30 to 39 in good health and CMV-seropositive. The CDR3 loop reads CASSLKPGNTGELFF. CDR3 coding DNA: TGTGCCAGCAGCTTGAAGCCAGGAAACACCGGGGAGCTGTTTTTT.